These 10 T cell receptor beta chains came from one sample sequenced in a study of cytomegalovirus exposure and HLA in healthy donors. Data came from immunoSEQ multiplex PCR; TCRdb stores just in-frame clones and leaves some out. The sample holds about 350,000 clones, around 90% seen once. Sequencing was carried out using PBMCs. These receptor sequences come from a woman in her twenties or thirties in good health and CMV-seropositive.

In nucleotides, the CDR3 is TGTGCCAGCAGACCCGGGACCGTATTAAAGTGGCAGTACTTC. It codes for CASRPGTVLKWQYF. The gene calls are TRBV28 and TRBJ2-7; either TRBD1 or TRBD2 may fit D (5 bases each). This CDR3 has 14 amino acids. CDR1 and CDR2 (germline): MDHEN, SYDVKM. Trimming pared 6 bases from V and 9 bases from J, leaving 21 bases between.

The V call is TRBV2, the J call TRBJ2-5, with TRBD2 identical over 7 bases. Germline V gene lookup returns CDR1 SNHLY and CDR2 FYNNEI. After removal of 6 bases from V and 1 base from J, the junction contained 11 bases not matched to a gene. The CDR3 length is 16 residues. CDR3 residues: CASRRWGGVVQETQYF. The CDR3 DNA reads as TGTGCCAGCAGAAGGTGGGGGGGGGTAGTCCAAGAGACCCAGTACTTC.

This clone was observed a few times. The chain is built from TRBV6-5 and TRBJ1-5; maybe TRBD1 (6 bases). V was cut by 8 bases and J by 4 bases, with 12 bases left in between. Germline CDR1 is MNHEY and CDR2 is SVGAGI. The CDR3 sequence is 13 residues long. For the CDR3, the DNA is TGTGCCAGCGGGCCGGACAGAAATCAGCCCCAGCATTTT. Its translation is CASGPDRNQPQHF.

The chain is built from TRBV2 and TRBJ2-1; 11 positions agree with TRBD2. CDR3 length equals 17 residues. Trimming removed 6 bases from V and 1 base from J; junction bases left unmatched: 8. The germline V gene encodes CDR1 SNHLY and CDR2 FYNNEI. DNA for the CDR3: TGTGCCAGCAGCTCCACCACTAGCGGGAGTTCCTACAATGAGCAGTTCTTC. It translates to CASSSTTSGSSYNEQFF. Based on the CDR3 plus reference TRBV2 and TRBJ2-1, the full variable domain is EPEVTQTPSHQVTQMGQEVILRCVPISNHLYFYWYRQILGQKVEFLVSFYNNEISEKSEIFDDQFSVERPDGSNFTLKIRSTKLEDSAMYFCASSSTTSGSSYNEQFFGPGTRLTVL.

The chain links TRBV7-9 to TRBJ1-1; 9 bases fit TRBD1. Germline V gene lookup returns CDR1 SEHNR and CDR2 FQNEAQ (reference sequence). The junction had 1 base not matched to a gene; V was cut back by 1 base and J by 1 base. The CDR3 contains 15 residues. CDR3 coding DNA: TGTGCCAGCAGCTTAGTGACAGGGGGGAACACTGAAGCTTTCTTT. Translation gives CASSLVTGGNTEAFF.

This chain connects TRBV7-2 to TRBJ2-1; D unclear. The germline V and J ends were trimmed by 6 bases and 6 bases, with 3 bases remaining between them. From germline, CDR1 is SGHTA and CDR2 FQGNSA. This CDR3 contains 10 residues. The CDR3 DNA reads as TGTGCCAGCAGGGGCAATGAGCAGTTCTTC. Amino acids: CASRGNEQFF.

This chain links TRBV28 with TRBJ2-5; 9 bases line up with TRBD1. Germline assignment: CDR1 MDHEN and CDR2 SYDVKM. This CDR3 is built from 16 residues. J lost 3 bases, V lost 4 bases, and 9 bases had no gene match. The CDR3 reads CASSSPSWDREETQYF. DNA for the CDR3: TGTGCCAGCAGTTCCCCCAGCTGGGACAGGGAAGAGACCCAGTACTTC. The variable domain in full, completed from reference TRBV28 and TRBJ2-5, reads DVKVTQSSRYLVKRTGEKVFLECVQDMDHENMFWYRQDPGLGLRLIYFSYDVKMKEKGDIPEGYSVSREKKERFSLILESASTNQTSMYLCASSSPSWDREETQYFGPGTRLLVL.

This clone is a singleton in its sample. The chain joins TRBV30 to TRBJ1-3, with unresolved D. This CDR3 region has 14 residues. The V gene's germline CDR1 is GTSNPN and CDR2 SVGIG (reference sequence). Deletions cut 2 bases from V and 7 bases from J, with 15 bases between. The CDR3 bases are TGTGCCTGGAGTCCCCCTCTCTCGGGGAACACCATATATTTT. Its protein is CAWSPPLSGNTIYF.

CDR3 residues: CASSATGGVSNQPQHF. CDR3 DNA sequence: TGTGCCAGCAGTGCCACAGGGGGCGTTAGCAATCAGCCCCAGCATTTT. The chain recombines TRBV28 with TRBJ1-5; 9 bases match TRBD1. Germline loops: CDR1 MDHEN, CDR2 SYDVKM. The CDR3 length is 16 residues. Trimming at V came to 5 bases and at J to 0 bases, leaving 5 bases not matched to a gene.

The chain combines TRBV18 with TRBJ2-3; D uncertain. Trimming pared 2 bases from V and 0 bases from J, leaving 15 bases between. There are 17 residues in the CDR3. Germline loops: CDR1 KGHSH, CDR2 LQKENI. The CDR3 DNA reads TGTGCCAGCTCACCATCTAAGGGCGTGATTAGCACAGATACGCAGTATTTT. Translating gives CASSPSKGVISTDTQYF.